Listed here are 5 T cell receptor beta chains from one sample, sequenced in a study of T-cell memory formation after mild COVID-19. TCRdb re-analysed the 5' RACE reads in MiXCR, keeping a single row per CDR3 protein. The sample holds 380,000 or so distinct CDR3 sequences; approximately 15% are singletons and the top ten take 22%. Sequencing input: PBMCs or a T cell subset sorted from them (not recorded which). These receptors came from a man younger than 35 who had mild COVID-19 (a few samples of this study predate the infection). Cell type and time point are not known.

The V call is TRBV12-3 or TRBV12-4, the J call TRBJ1-5; D uncertain. V was trimmed by 5 bases and J by 7 bases, leaving 15 bases between them. The length of the CDR3 is 14 residues. CDR3: CASSQMTGAQPQHF. Here the CDR3 DNA reads TGTGCCAGCAGTCAAATGACGGGTGCCCAGCCCCAGCATTTT.

The table lists this clonotype with a few counts. V is TRBV20-1 and J is TRBJ2-7; D might be TRBD1 (6 bases). The CDR3 has 13 amino acids. V lost 2 bases, J lost 2 bases, and 10 bases lay in between. The germline V gene has CDR1 DFQATT and CDR2 SNEGSKA (reference sequence). CDR3: CSARLGTTYEQYV. DNA for the CDR3: TGCAGTGCTAGATTGGGGACAACCTACGAGCAGTACGTC.

This chain uses TRBV27 with TRBJ2-3; D is uncertain. This CDR3 region has 12 residues. Trimming pared 4 bases from V and 8 bases from J, leaving 10 bases between. CDR1 is MNHEY and CDR2 is SMNVEV in the germline V gene (reference sequence). The DNA of the CDR3 is TGTGCCAGCAGTTCCACCCTGAGTACGCAGTATTTT. It translates to CASSSTLSTQYF.

The genes are TRBV6-1 and TRBJ2-2, with D tentatively TRBD1 (5 bases). CDR1 and CDR2 from the germline V gene are MNHNS and SASEGT. The CDR3 totals 15 residues. Trimming took off 0 bases at V and 7 bases at J, with 12 bases between the two ends. The CDR3 spells CASSEAPGSGGELFF. In DNA, the CDR3 is TGTGCCAGCAGTGAAGCGCCAGGGTCAGGCGGGGAGCTGTTTTTT.

This clonotype was observed a handful of times. The chain joins TRBV12-3 or TRBV12-4 to TRBJ2-7; 12 bases fit TRBD2. Trimming at V came to 5 bases and at J to 7 bases, leaving 6 bases not matched to a gene. The CDR3 contains 14 residues. The CDR3 DNA reads as TGTGCCAGCAGTAGTCTAGCGGGGGGGCGGGAGCAGTACTTC. Amino acid sequence: CASSSLAGGREQYF.